A single T cell receptor beta chain is shown here with its context. Antigen: not known. The ends were cut back, 0 bases at V and 5 bases at J, with 11 bases in the middle. CDR3 length equals 14 residues. Germline lookup yields CDR1 SGDLS and CDR2 YYNGEE. These data are taken from a study of cytomegalovirus exposure and HLA in healthy donors. Study at large: Around 190 million T cells yielded 120 million or so unique TCR beta sequences, as an earlier analysis found. Study results and limitations: It was shown in a later analysis that HLA-associated TCR beta chains were more clonally expanded than other, equally common chains. The CMV antigen specificity of three CMV-associated chains was confirmed through in vitro analysis.

The PCR was carried out with 60 Vbeta primers and 13 Jbeta primers. Source study methods: A later analysis tallied approximately 80 million unique TCR beta chains, 9.5 million to 14 million of them shared. TCRdb's copy holds only in-frame clones and misses some; the assay was immunoSEQ multiplex PCR. Clone size and the V and J calls come from that table; the DNA yielded D and trimming. The table has about 190,000 clones, over 75% seen once. Sequenced input: PBMCs. The chain has TRBV9 and TRBJ1-2; TRBD1 might be the D (6 bases). The TCR comes from a woman in her 50s in good health and CMV-seropositive. The CDR3 nucleotides are TGTGCCAGCAGCGTAGAGGGGGAATTATATGGCTACACCTTC. Residues: CASSVEGELYGYTF.